A single sample gave rise to the 3 T cell receptor beta chains below, sequenced in a study of tissue T cells after allogeneic stem cell transplantation. Profiled with immunoSEQ multiplex PCR; TCRdb holds only in-frame clones, not every one. Of 1,500 to 2,000 clones listed, 50% to 65% are singletons. The time point here: mouse harvest day 7 after allogeneic transplant. Mouse grafts combined 10^7 T-cell-depleted bone marrow cells with 10^6 splenic CD5+ T cells. Sequencing used spleen. Receptor source: a female BALB/c mouse given C57BL/6 T cells with graft-versus-host disease after an allogeneic hematopoietic cell transplant.

Judged by abundance, this clone is large. Gene names and germline refer to mouse. The read comes to an end 1 residue before the CDR3 does, leaving the germline J gene to fill in the end. The J gene is TRBJ1-4, the V gene TRBV3; D is unclear. The CDR3 totals 14 residues. Trimming removed 1 base from V and 0 bases from J, with 3 bases in between. Germline values: CDR1 SNHLY, CDR2 FYNGKV (reference sequence). The covered CDR3 bases are TGTGCCAGCAGCTTAGACTTTTCCAACGAAAGATTATTT. Protein sequence: CASSLDFSNERLF. The full CDR3 reads CASSLDFSNERLFF.

This clone has just a few counts. Genes and germline are mouse. The read stops 1 residue short of the end of the CDR3; the missing end is completed from the germline J gene. The gene calls are TRBV5 and TRBJ1-1; the D is unclear. Trimming stripped 2 bases from V and 2 bases from J, with 0 bases between. The CDR3 totals 11 residues. Germline CDR1 and CDR2: LGHNA and YNLKQL (reference sequence). The CDR3 sequence: CASSQNTEVFF. Incomplete CDR3 DNA: TGTGCCAGCAGCCAAAACACAGAAGTCTTC.

This clone was seen a handful of times. The gene names given are mouse names. The CDR3 end falls 1 residue outside the read, so it is completed with the germline J gene. The chain joins TRBV15 to TRBJ1-4; TRBD1 aligns across 8 bases. The CDR3 is 15 amino acids. With V trimmed by 3 bases and J by 2 bases, 2 bases remained unmatched. In germline, CDR1 is SGHND, CDR2 FRSKSL. The chain's CDR3 is CASSFPGGSNERLFF. The CDR3 DNA, read in part, is TGTGCCAGCAGTTTCCCAGGGGGCTCCAACGAAAGATTATTT.